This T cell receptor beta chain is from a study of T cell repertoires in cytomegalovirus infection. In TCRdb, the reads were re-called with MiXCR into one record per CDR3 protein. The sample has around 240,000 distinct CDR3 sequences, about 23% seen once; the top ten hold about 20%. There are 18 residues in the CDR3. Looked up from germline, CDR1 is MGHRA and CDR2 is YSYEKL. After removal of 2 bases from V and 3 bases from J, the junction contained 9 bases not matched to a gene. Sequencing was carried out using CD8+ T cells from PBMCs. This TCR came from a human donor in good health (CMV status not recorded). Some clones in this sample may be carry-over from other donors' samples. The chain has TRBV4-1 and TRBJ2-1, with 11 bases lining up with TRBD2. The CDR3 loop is CASSQPPSGGRLYNEQFF. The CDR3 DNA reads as TGCGCCAGCAGCCAACCTCCTAGCGGGGGGCGTCTCTACAATGAGCAGTTCTTC.